These T cell receptor beta chains were read from a single sample in a study of human T cells and chemical hapten exposure. Using its own MiXCR run on the RACE reads, TCRdb lists one record per CDR3 protein. The table shows about 120,000 distinct CDR3 sequences, with 11% occurring only once. The sequencing here drew on whole blood, taken in connection with sensitization to the hapten diphenylcyclopropenone (DPC). The receptors shown here come from a woman aged 50 to 60 with alopecia areata. Some clones in this sample may be carry-over from other donors' samples. Each CDR3 is given with its conserved first and last residue. D genes are given only for firm matches. Expanded clones are given a class, and other clones once, few, many or no size at all.

TRBJ1-1,17,few,TRBV5-6,NA,CASSLGSGQRYYTEAFF,TGTGCCAGCAGCTTGGGCAGCGGACAGCGGTATTACACTGAAGCTTTCTTT
TRBJ1-1,16,NA,TRBV10-3,NA,CAISESIRHGNTEAFF,TGTGCCATCAGTGAGTCCATTCGACACGGGAACACTGAAGCTTTCTTT
TRBJ2-3,13,NA,TRBV7-2,NA,CASTPRLSDTQYF,TGTGCCAGCACCCCAAGGCTTTCAGATACGCAGTATTTT
TRBJ1-1,13,NA,TRBV9,NA,CASSVDGPEGAFF,TGTGCCAGCAGCGTAGACGGACCTGAAGGAGCTTTCTTT
TRBJ2-7,12,many,TRBV28,NA,CASSPGAYEQYF,TGTGCCAGCAGTCCAGGGGCCTACGAGCAGTACTTC
TRBJ2-3,16,few,TRBV7-2,NA,CASSPTKAGGSDTQYF,TGTGCCAGCAGCCCCACGAAGGCCGGAGGGTCAGATACGCAGTATTTT
TRBJ2-7,13,few,TRBV6-6,TRBD1,CASSYRTGGEQYF,TGTGCCAGCAGTTACCGGACAGGGGGCGAGCAGTACTTC
TRBJ2-2,14,many,TRBV10-2,NA,CASSDWPNTGELFF,TGCGCCAGCAGTGACTGGCCGAACACCGGGGAGCTGTTTTTT
TRBJ1-1,14,many,TRBV16,NA,CASSLHSGDTEAFF,TGTGCCAGCAGCCTCCACTCGGGGGACACTGAAGCTTTCTTT
TRBJ2-3,18,few,TRBV7-8,TRBD2,CASSLVPPSGGLADTQYF,TGTGCCAGCAGCTTAGTACCCCCTAGCGGGGGCCTCGCAGATACGCAGTATTTT
TRBJ1-1,14,few,TRBV12-3/TRBV12-4,NA,CASSPQGFDTEAFF,TGTGCCAGCAGTCCCCAGGGGTTCGACACTGAAGCTTTCTTT
TRBJ2-2,12,few,TRBV5-5,NA,CASSWSGGELFF,TGTGCCAGCAGCTGGAGCGGGGGGGAGCTGTTTTTT
TRBJ2-1,16,few,TRBV24-1,TRBD2,CATSGTGTSGPGEQFF,TGTGCCACCAGTGGCACCGGGACTAGCGGCCCCGGAGAGCAGTTCTTC
TRBJ1-5,16,NA,TRBV28,TRBD1,CASSFFTGGRRKPQHF,TGTGCCAGCAGTTTCTTTACAGGGGGGAGAAGGAAGCCCCAGCATTTT
TRBJ2-5,15,few,TRBV10-3,NA,CAISAPGGEEETQYF,TGTGCCATCAGTGCCCCCGGCGGGGAGGAAGAGACCCAGTACTTC
TRBJ1-1,13,NA,TRBV29-1,TRBD1,CSGYRGGNTEAFF,TGCAGCGGTTACAGGGGGGGGAACACTGAAGCTTTCTTT
TRBJ2-7,15,NA,TRBV18,TRBD2,CASPPPLREGNEQYF,TGTGCCAGCCCACCACCGCTGCGGGAGGGAAACGAGCAGTACTTC
TRBJ1-4,15,many,TRBV12-3/TRBV12-4,TRBD1,CASSLGGTVYEKLFF,TGTGCCAGCAGCCTAGGGGGGACAGTCTATGAAAAACTGTTTTTT
TRBJ1-2,12,NA,TRBV29-1,TRBD1,CSVLEGADGYTF,TGCAGCGTTCTGGAGGGGGCGGATGGCTACACCTTC
TRBJ2-7,14,few,TRBV7-9,NA,CASSLSRRASEQYF,TGTGCCAGCAGCTTATCCAGAAGGGCCTCCGAGCAGTACTTC
TRBJ2-7,12,many,TRBV28,TRBD1,CASSRTGYEQYF,TGTGCCAGCAGTCGGACAGGTTACGAGCAGTACTTC
TRBJ2-3,16,NA,TRBV20-1,TRBD2,CSAVYMGTSGSDTQYF,TGCAGTGCCGTATATATGGGGACTAGCGGCTCAGATACGCAGTATTTT
TRBJ1-1,13,NA,TRBV28,NA,CASRGIDDTEAFF,TGTGCCAGCAGGGGGATTGATGACACTGAAGCTTTCTTT
TRBJ1-6,14,NA,TRBV27,TRBD1,CASRRTGENAPLHF,TGTGCCAGCAGGCGGACAGGGGAAAATGCACCCCTCCACTTT
TRBJ2-7,12,NA,TRBV7-9,NA,CASSLVGDEQYF,TGTGCCAGCAGCTTAGTTGGGGACGAGCAGTACTTC
TRBJ1-2,16,NA,TRBV5-6,TRBD1,CASSFDRGQLPYGYTF,TGTGCCAGCAGCTTTGACCGGGGACAGCTCCCCTATGGCTACACCTTC
TRBJ2-3,15,NA,TRBV11-2,NA,CASSLQLGGTDTQYF,TGTGCCAGCAGCTTACAACTAGGGGGCACAGATACGCAGTATTTT
TRBJ2-1,15,few,TRBV9,TRBD2,CASSVEGGGANEQFF,TGTGCCAGCAGCGTAGAGGGCGGGGGGGCTAATGAGCAGTTCTTC
TRBJ2-3,14,NA,TRBV7-2,NA,CASSSTPGTDTQYF,TGTGCCAGCAGCTCGACCCCAGGCACAGATACGCAGTATTTT
TRBJ2-1,13,many,TRBV2,NA,CASRQDHNNEQFF,TGTGCCAGCAGGCAGGACCATAACAATGAGCAGTTCTTC
TRBJ2-2,16,NA,TRBV12-3/TRBV12-4,TRBD2,CASRASAGERTGELFF,TGTGCCAGCCGAGCCTCGGCGGGGGAAAGAACCGGGGAGCTGTTTTTT
TRBJ1-5,15,few,TRBV12-3/TRBV12-4,TRBD1,CASSYTGGSNQPQHF,TGTGCCAGCAGTTACACAGGGGGGAGCAATCAGCCCCAGCATTTT
TRBJ1-1,14,few,TRBV3-1,TRBD1,CASSARDRNTEAFF,TGTGCCAGCAGCGCCCGGGACAGAAACACTGAAGCTTTCTTT
TRBJ2-4,16,many,TRBV6-4,NA,CASSEVADHYKNIQYF,TGTGCCAGCAGTGAGGTAGCGGACCACTACAAAAACATTCAGTACTTC
TRBJ2-5,14,NA,TRBV28,NA,CASSSRGGGETQYF,TGTGCCAGCAGTTCCAGGGGAGGGGGAGAGACCCAGTACTTC
TRBJ2-7,13,NA,TRBV6-6,NA,CASSYVGTYEQYF,TGTGCCAGCAGTTATGTGGGGACCTACGAGCAGTACTTC
TRBJ1-1,13,few,TRBV3-1,NA,CASSQVKNTEAFF,TGTGCCAGCAGCCAAGTCAAGAACACTGAAGCTTTCTTT
TRBJ2-1,16,NA,TRBV3-1,TRBD2,CASSRKGLAEYNEQFF,TGTGCCAGCAGCCGGAAGGGACTAGCGGAGTACAATGAGCAGTTCTTC
TRBJ2-7,12,few,TRBV29-1,NA,CSVVGASYEQYF,TGCAGCGTTGTGGGGGCCTCCTACGAGCAGTACTTC
TRBJ1-6,12,many,TRBV29-1,NA,CSVDPDTSPLHF,TGCAGCGTTGATCCCGATACTTCACCCCTCCACTTT